The 11 T cell receptor beta chains below were found in one sample sequenced in a study of read filtering for tumor transcriptome and immune sequencing. This library used roughly 370 ng RNA and molecular barcoded adaptors spanning alpha/delta and beta/gamma chains. Using its own MiXCR run on the reads, TCRdb lists one record per CDR3 protein. The repertoire includes approximately 90,000 distinct CDR3 sequences, about 22% of them detected once, and over 9.5% sits in the top ten. Sequencing was done on a sample of a population of CD138-negative cells sorted from bone marrow. The source of these receptors is a donor at least 40 years old with multiple myeloma.

The chain links TRBV20-1 to TRBJ2-1; 9 bases align to TRBD2. Trimming at V came to 6 bases and at J to 4 bases, leaving 7 bases not matched to a gene. The CDR3 sequence is 14 residues long. Per the germline V gene, CDR1 is DFQATT and CDR2 is SNEGSKA (reference sequence). In nucleotides, the CDR3 is TGCAGTGCGAGACTAGCGGATATTTACAATGAGCAGTTCTTC. This translates into CSARLADIYNEQFF.

This clonotype was detected ten times or more. The chain uses TRBV6-2 or TRBV6-3 and TRBJ2-5; a possible D gene is TRBD1 (6 bases). Germline-derived CDR1 and CDR2 are MNHEY and SVGEGT. The V end lost 7 bases, the J end lost 2 bases, and 17 bases lay between the germline ends. The CDR3 totals 15 residues. CDR3 coding DNA: TGTGCCAGCACCTACGGGGCAGGGGCGCAAGAGACCCAGTACTTC. This codes for CASTYGAGAQETQYF.

This sequence joins TRBV14 and TRBJ2-3; maybe TRBD2 (7 bases). Germline CDR1 and CDR2: SGHDN and FVKESK. V was trimmed by 1 base and J by 8 bases, leaving 16 bases between them. This CDR3 has 15 amino acids. CDR3 loop: CASSQVAGAMATQYF. Written as DNA, the CDR3 is TGTGCCAGCAGCCAAGTTGCGGGGGCCATGGCTACGCAGTATTTT. Looking up the rest from reference TRBV14 and TRBJ2-3 gives the full variable domain: EAGVTQFPSHSVIEKGQTVTLRCDPISGHDNLYWYRRVMGKEIKFLLHFVKESKQDESGMPNNRFLAERTGGTYSTLKVQPAELEDSGVYFCASSQVAGAMATQYFGPGTRLTVL.

This clonotype was recorded at least ten times. The rearrangement links TRBV30 to TRBJ1-2, with 8 bases fitting TRBD1. Germline CDR1 is GTSNPN and CDR2 is SVGIG (reference sequence). V trimming: 0 bases; J trimming: 14 bases; junction bases outside the gene matches: 8. This CDR3 is 12 amino acids long. In DNA, the CDR3 is TGTGCCTGGAGTGTATTGGACAGGGTCTGGACCTTC. Translated, it gives CAWSVLDRVWTF.

The table lists this clonotype with many counts. The rearrangement joins TRBV24-1 to TRBJ1-4; 7 bases align to TRBD1. J lost 5 bases, V lost 5 bases, and 7 bases had no gene match. The CDR3 loop spans 15 amino acids. Germline V lookup: CDR1 KGHDR, CDR2 SFDVKD. This CDR3 reads CATSAAGTENEKLFF. In DNA form, the CDR3 reads TGTGCCACCAGTGCCGCCGGGACAGAAAATGAAAAACTGTTTTTT.

In this sample, this clonotype turned up once. This clone may be a read error of a much larger clone one base away. The rearrangement uses TRBV29-1 and TRBJ2-2; D is unclear. The length of the CDR3 is 12 residues. The V gene's germline CDR1 is SQVTM and CDR2 ANQGSEA. The germline V and J ends were trimmed by 6 bases and 0 bases, with 5 bases remaining between them. The CDR3 DNA sequence: TGCAGCGTGGGTTCGAACACCGGGGAGCTGTTTTTT. Translating it yields CSVGSNTGELFF.

The chain's CDR3 is CSADRGPNTGELFF. The CDR3 nucleotides are TGCAGCGCTGACAGGGGGCCGAACACCGGGGAGCTGTTTTTT. The chain employs TRBV29-1 and TRBJ2-2; 10 bases are a match to TRBD1. There are 14 residues in the CDR3. The ends lost 7 bases at V and 0 bases at J; junction bases unmatched: 2. The germline CDR1 and CDR2 sequences are SQVTM and ANQGSEA.

This chain joins TRBV29-1 and TRBJ2-7; 7 nucleotides line up with TRBD1. The junction had 8 bases not matched to a gene; V was cut back by 5 bases and J by 4 bases. Germline V lookup: CDR1 SQVTM, CDR2 ANQGSEA. The CDR3 runs 13 residues. The CDR3 is CSVRTGRSYEQYF. The CDR3 nucleotides read TGCAGCGTTAGGACAGGCCGCTCGTACGAGCAGTACTTC.

Turning to this clonotype: This clone may be a read error of a much larger clone one base away. This chain links TRBV20-1 with TRBJ2-5, with D perhaps matching TRBD1 (5 bases). The CDR3 sequence is 9 residues long. Germline V gene lookup returns CDR1 DFQATT and CDR2 SNEGSKA (reference sequence). CDR3 loop: CSARDNRHF. In nucleotides, the CDR3 is TGCAGTGCTAGGGACAACAGACACTTC.

As for this clonotype: A much larger clone is a single base away; this may be a read error. V usage is TRBV12-3 or TRBV12-4 and J usage is TRBJ1-1; D remains ambiguous. Trimming cost V 2 bases and J 4 bases, with 14 bases left between them. This CDR3 region has 15 residues. The CDR3 coding sequence is TGTGCCAGCAGTTTATGGTCTCACATGAGCACTGAAGCTTTCTTT. Encoded protein: CASSLWSHMSTEAFF.

This clonotype was counted ten times or more. This chain's CDR3 is CASSLTGLAGGLNEQFF. In nucleotides, the CDR3 is TGTGCCAGCAGCTTAACGGGACTAGCGGGGGGGCTTAATGAGCAGTTCTTC. The rearrangement joins TRBV7-3 to TRBJ2-1, with 16 bases identical to TRBD2. From germline, CDR1 is SGHTA and CDR2 FQGTGA. This CDR3 spans 17 amino acids. V lost 0 bases to trimming and J lost 7 bases; unmatched junction nucleotides: 3.